This is a list of T cell receptor beta chains from one sample in a study of blood T cell repertoires in COVID-19. Using immunoSEQ multiplex PCR, the repertoire was profiled, and TCRdb retains in-frame clones only, with some absent. The table records about 390,000 clones, 80% to 90% of them present only once. Sequenced sample: PBMCs or T cells enriched from blood (not recorded which). These receptor sequences come from a woman in her fifties or sixties who had recovered from COVID-19. Each CDR3 is given with its conserved first and last residue. Each record gives: clone size, D gene, V gene, J gene, CDR3 protein, CDR3 DNA. The D gene is left open where the match is weak. Rows give clone size only sometimes, using once, few, many, or a class for an expanded clone.

>-|TRBD1|TRBV28|TRBJ2-2
CASSLTGGNTGELFF
TGTGCCAGCAGTTTAACAGGGGGAAACACCGGGGAGCTGTTTTTT
>-|-|TRBV3-1/TRBV3-2|TRBJ2-7
CASSQAGLESYEQYF
TGTGCCAGCAGCCAAGCGGGACTGGAGTCCTACGAGCAGTACTTC
>-|-|TRBV10-3|TRBJ1-3
CAIKGVEGNTIYF
TGTGCCATCAAAGGGGTCGAAGGGAACACCATATATTTT
>-|-|TRBV11-3|TRBJ2-5
CASSSRGGSGETQYF
TGTGCCAGCAGCTCTAGGGGGGGCTCCGGGGAGACCCAGTACTTC
>-|-|TRBV5-8|TRBJ1-2
CASSLTEDYGYTF
TGTGCCAGCAGCTTGACGGAGGACTATGGCTACACCTTC
>-|TRBD1|TRBV23-1|TRBJ1-5
CASSPRGGDRSLYSNQPQHF
TGCGCCAGCAGCCCACGTGGTGGGGACAGGAGTCTATATAGCAATCAGCCCCAGCATTTT
>-|-|TRBV28|TRBJ2-7
CASSGPGSTYEQYF
TGTGCCAGCAGTGGCCCAGGGTCCACCTACGAGCAGTACTTC
>-|TRBD1|TRBV9|TRBJ1-6
CASSTQAGGSNSPLHF
TGTGCCAGCAGCACCCAAGCAGGGGGGAGTAATTCACCCCTCCACTTT
>few|-|TRBV2|TRBJ1-6
CASSGMFRDSPLHF
TGTGCCAGCAGTGGGATGTTTCGGGATTCACCCCTCCACTTT
>-|TRBD2|TRBV7-6|TRBJ2-7
CASSSLLADDYEQYF
TGTGCCAGCAGCTCCCTGCTAGCGGATGACTACGAGCAGTACTTC
>-|-|TRBV30|TRBJ1-5
CAWSTEPQHF
TGTGCCTGGTCTACGGAGCCCCAGCATTTT
>-|-|TRBV5-4|TRBJ1-2
CASSSDSNYGYTF
TGTGCCAGCAGCTCGGACAGCAACTATGGCTACACCTTC
>-|-|TRBV10-3|TRBJ1-2
CAIKDQGSYGYTF
TGTGCCATCAAAGATCAGGGCTCCTATGGCTACACCTTC
>-|-|TRBV5-1|TRBJ2-1
CASRLGDEQFF
TGCGCCAGCAGGCTGGGCGATGAGCAGTTCTTC
>once|-|TRBV7-9|TRBJ1-2
CASSEEQGPGGYTF
TGTGCCAGCAGCGAAGAACAGGGACCGGGAGGCTACACCTTC
>few|TRBD1|TRBV7-9|TRBJ2-5
CASSRGQGASAQYF
TGTGCCAGCAGCCGTGGACAGGGCGCGTCGGCCCAGTACTTC
>-|-|TRBV2|TRBJ2-1
CASLGGEFSYNEQFF
TGTGCCAGCTTAGGGGGGGAGTTTTCCTACAATGAGCAGTTCTTC
>-|TRBD2|TRBV2|TRBJ2-3
CASSLLAGGLDTQYF
TGTGCCAGCAGCCTCCTAGCGGGGGGGCTGGATACGCAGTATTTT
>-|TRBD1|TRBV7-9|TRBJ1-1
CASSLAFTGALIPTEAFF
TGTGCCAGCAGCTTAGCGTTCACAGGGGCCCTGATCCCGACTGAAGCTTTCTTT
>-|TRBD1|TRBV11-2|TRBJ1-4
CASSLTGGTNEKLFF
TGTGCCAGCAGCTTAACAGGGGGCACGAATGAAAAACTGTTTTTT
>-|-|TRBV28|TRBJ2-5
CASSLVAAQETQYF
TGTGCCAGCAGTTTAGTTGCGGCCCAAGAGACCCAGTACTTC
>-|TRBD2|TRBV11-2|TRBJ2-3
CASSSISGGVWDTQYF
TGTGCCAGCAGCTCGATTAGCGGGGGGGTTTGGGATACGCAGTATTTT
>-|-|TRBV27|TRBJ1-4
CASSMLDSLNEKLFF
TGTGCCAGCAGTATGTTGGACAGCCTGAATGAAAAACTGTTTTTT
>once|-|TRBV6-1|TRBJ2-2
CASSEGWDTMTGELFF
TGTGCCAGCAGTGAAGGGTGGGACACTATGACCGGGGAGCTGTTTTTT
>-|-|TRBV28|TRBJ1-5
CASSRQFTEYSNQPQHF
TGTGCCAGCAGTAGGCAGTTTACAGAATATAGCAATCAGCCCCAGCATTTT
>-|-|TRBV27|TRBJ1-5
CASSLGSGGNQPQHF
TGTGCCAGCAGTTTAGGGTCGGGGGGGAATCAGCCCCAGCATTTT
>-|-|TRBV29-1|TRBJ1-1
CSAQRDSMNTEAFF
TGCAGCGCCCAGCGAGACAGCATGAACACTGAAGCTTTCTTT
>-|TRBD2|TRBV4-2|TRBJ2-1
CASSHLPGLAGAGDEQFF
TGTGCCAGCAGCCACCTACCGGGACTAGCGGGGGCTGGGGATGAGCAGTTCTTC
>once|TRBD2|TRBV11-3|TRBJ2-5
CASQQTSATQETQYF
TGTGCCAGCCAACAAACTAGCGCTACCCAAGAGACCCAGTACTTC
>-|TRBD1|TRBV24-1|TRBJ1-2
CATSDSAGGYGYTF
TGTGCCACCAGTGATTCGGCAGGGGGCTATGGCTACACCTTC
>-|-|TRBV27|TRBJ2-5
CASKGGETQYF
TGTGCCAGCAAGGGAGGAGAGACCCAGTACTTC
>-|TRBD1|TRBV5-5|TRBJ2-7
CASSPPTGRHEQYF
TGTGCCAGCAGCCCCCCGACAGGGCGCCACGAGCAGTACTTC
>-|TRBD1|TRBV6-5|TRBJ2-7
CASRRDRVLDEQYF
TGTGCCAGCCGCAGAGACAGGGTACTCGACGAGCAGTACTTC
>-|-|TRBV5-5|TRBJ1-1
CASSLGGFAEAFF
TGTGCCAGCAGCTTGGGAGGGTTCGCTGAAGCTTTCTTT
>-|TRBD1|TRBV24-1|TRBJ2-5
CATSDLGTGKTQYF
TGTGCCACCAGTGATTTGGGGACAGGGAAGACCCAGTACTTC
>-|TRBD1|TRBV7-3|TRBJ2-3
CASSLTGGADTQYF
TGTGCCAGCAGCTTGACAGGGGGGGCAGATACGCAGTATTTT
>-|-|TRBV18|TRBJ2-5
CASSPPFLRETQYF
TGTGCCAGCTCACCACCGTTTTTGCGGGAGACCCAGTACTTC
>-|TRBD2|TRBV5-1|TRBJ2-3
CASSLAGGPGSTDTQYF
TGCGCCAGCAGCTTGGCGGGGGGACCGGGTAGCACAGATACGCAGTATTTT
>-|-|TRBV29-1|TRBJ1-3
CSVDTAGNTIYF
TGCAGCGTTGATACGGCTGGAAACACCATATATTTT
>-|TRBD1|TRBV6-5|TRBJ2-7
CASSYDWGQGSSEQYF
TGTGCCAGCAGTTACGACTGGGGACAGGGATCATCCGAGCAGTACTTC
>-|-|TRBV10-3|TRBJ2-3
CAIRDLSDTQYF
TGTGCCATCAGGGACTTGTCCGATACGCAGTATTTT
>-|TRBD1|TRBV30|TRBJ1-2
CAWSPGGGYTF
TGTGCCTGGAGTCCAGGGGGTGGCTACACCTTC
>-|TRBD1|TRBV5-5|TRBJ1-2
CASSDGQGIYGYTF
TGTGCCAGCAGCGACGGACAGGGGATCTATGGCTACACCTTC
>-|TRBD2|TRBV6-5|TRBJ2-1
CASSRGTSGAEQFF
TGTGCCAGCAGCCGAGGGACTAGCGGGGCTGAACAGTTCTTC
>-|-|TRBV2|TRBJ1-2
CASREGLTAGSYGYTF
TGTGCCAGCAGGGAAGGGTTGACAGCGGGGTCCTATGGCTACACCTTC
>-|TRBD1|TRBV28|TRBJ2-2
CASRGQGFTGELFF
TGTGCCAGCAGGGGACAGGGGTTCACCGGGGAGCTGTTTTTT
>few|-|TRBV7-2|TRBJ1-2
CASSLAAEYGYTF
TGTGCCAGCAGCTTAGCGGCGGAATATGGCTACACCTTC
>-|TRBD1|TRBV6-4|TRBJ2-2
CASSPGTDNTGELFF
TGTGCCAGCAGTCCGGGGACAGATAACACCGGGGAGCTGTTTTTT
>-|-|TRBV3-1/TRBV3-2|TRBJ1-4
CASSPRQANEKLFF
TGTGCCAGCAGCCCAAGACAGGCGAATGAAAAACTGTTTTTT
>-|TRBD1|TRBV18|TRBJ1-1
CASSPGTVNTEAFF
TGTGCCAGCTCACCCGGGACAGTGAACACTGAAGCTTTCTTT
>-|-|TRBV6-2/TRBV6-3|TRBJ2-3
CASTPLSWAQVADTQYF
TGTGCCAGCACCCCCCTTTCCTGGGCCCAAGTTGCAGATACGCAGTATTTT
>few|TRBD1|TRBV18|TRBJ2-3
CASSHTRDRGTDTQYF
TGTGCCAGCTCTCACACCCGGGACAGGGGCACAGATACGCAGTATTTT
>few|TRBD2|TRBV28|TRBJ2-1
CASSSPGLLGNEQFF
TGTGCCAGCAGTTCACCGGGACTACTGGGGAATGAGCAGTTCTTC
>-|TRBD1|TRBV6-2/TRBV6-3|TRBJ1-1
CASSSLWTGRHTEAFF
TGTGCCAGCAGTTCCCTCTGGACAGGGAGGCACACTGAAGCTTTCTTT
>-|TRBD1|TRBV5-1|TRBJ1-1
CASSLGPSGGAAKTFF
TGCGCCAGCAGCTTGGGCCCTTCAGGGGGCGCGGCGAAAACTTTCTTT
>-|TRBD1|TRBV19|TRBJ1-4
CASSTGQGSDEKLFF
TGTGCCAGTAGTACGGGACAGGGAAGCGATGAAAAACTGTTTTTT
>-|-|TRBV5-1|TRBJ1-2
CASGNGGDYGYTF
TGCGCCAGCGGAAACGGGGGGGACTATGGCTACACCTTC
>few|TRBD1|TRBV2|TRBJ1-1
CARSRDRNTEAFF
TGTGCCAGGTCCCGGGACAGGAACACTGAAGCTTTCTTT